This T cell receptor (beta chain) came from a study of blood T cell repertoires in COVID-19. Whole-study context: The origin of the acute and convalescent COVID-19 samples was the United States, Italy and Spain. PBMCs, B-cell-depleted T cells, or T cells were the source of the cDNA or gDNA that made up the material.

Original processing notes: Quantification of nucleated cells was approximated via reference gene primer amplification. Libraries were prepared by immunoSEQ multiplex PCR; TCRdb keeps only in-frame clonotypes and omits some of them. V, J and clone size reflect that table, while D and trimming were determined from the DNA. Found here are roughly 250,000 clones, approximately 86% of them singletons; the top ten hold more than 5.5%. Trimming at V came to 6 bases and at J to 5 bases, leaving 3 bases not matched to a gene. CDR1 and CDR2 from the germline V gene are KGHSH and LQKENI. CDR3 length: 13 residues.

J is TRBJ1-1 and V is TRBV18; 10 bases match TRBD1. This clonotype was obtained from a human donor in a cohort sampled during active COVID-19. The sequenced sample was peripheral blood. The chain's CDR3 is CASSSGQGTEAFF. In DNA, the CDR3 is TGTGCCAGCTCTTCGGGACAGGGGACTGAAGCTTTCTTT.